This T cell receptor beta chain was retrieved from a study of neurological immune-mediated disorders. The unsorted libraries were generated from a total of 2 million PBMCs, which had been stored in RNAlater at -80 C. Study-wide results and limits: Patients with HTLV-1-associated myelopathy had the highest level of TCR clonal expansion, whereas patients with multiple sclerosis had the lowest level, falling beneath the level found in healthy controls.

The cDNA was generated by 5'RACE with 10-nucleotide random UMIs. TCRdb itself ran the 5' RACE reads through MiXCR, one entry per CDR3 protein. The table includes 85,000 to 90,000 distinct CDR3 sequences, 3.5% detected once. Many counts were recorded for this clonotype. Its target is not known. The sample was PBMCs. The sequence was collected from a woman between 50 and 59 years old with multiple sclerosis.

DNA of the CDR3: TGCAGTGCTCCCCCAAGGACAGGGACGTATTCACCCCTCCACTTT. This encodes CSAPPRTGTYSPLHF. The V and J genes are TRBV20-1 and TRBJ1-6, with 8 bases fitting TRBD1. Germline loops: CDR1 DFQATT, CDR2 SNEGSKA (reference sequence). V dropped 5 bases and J dropped 8; count of bases not matched to a gene: 11. The CDR3 runs 15 residues.